This TCR beta chain came from a study of control samples from healthy donors and cancer patients. V lost 0 bases, J lost 6 bases, and 11 bases stayed unmatched. This CDR3 contains 16 residues. Germline V gives CDR1 SGHRS, CDR2 YFSETQ. Clones were sequenced by immunoSEQ multiplex PCR, and TCRdb holds only the in-frame ones, with some missing. The sample has approximately 93,000 clones, about 88% seen once. The sequence derives from a woman aged 45 to 65 with colorectal cancer. The specimen sequenced was PBMCs. The J gene is TRBJ1-2, the V gene TRBV5-1, with 7 bases aligning to TRBD1. This CDR3 reads CASSLVRPRGVDGYTF. CDR3 DNA sequence: TGCGCCAGCAGCTTGGTACGTCCCAGGGGGGTAGATGGCTACACCTTC.